This is a list of T cell receptor beta chains from one sample in a study of blood T cells in healthy people across ages. TCRdb re-called the 5' RACE reads through MiXCR, storing one row per CDR3 protein. This table holds hundreds of thousands of distinct CDR3 sequences, around 21% found once. What was sequenced was blood. The receptors derive from a man in his 70s in good health. Each CDR3 is given with its conserved first and last residue. The D gene is left open where the match is weak. A clone size is listed for some rows: how often the clone was seen (once, few, many), or a class if it is expanded.

clone size,J gene,D gene,V gene,CDR3 protein,CDR3 DNA
few,TRBJ2-2,TRBD2,TRBV20-1,CSARVAEGIAGHTGELFF,TGCAGTGCTAGGGTCGCCGAAGGGATAGCGGGCCATACCGGGGAGCTGTTTTTT
-,TRBJ2-1,TRBD2,TRBV3-1,CASSQGEVLAGALVQFF,TGTGCCAGCAGCCAAGGGGAGGTGCTAGCGGGAGCCTTGGTGCAGTTCTTC
-,TRBJ2-1,TRBD2,TRBV9,CASSAETSGIYEQFF,TGTGCCAGCAGCGCCGAGACTAGCGGGATTTATGAGCAGTTCTTC
-,TRBJ2-7,TRBD2,TRBV2,CASSEAPQGLAGYEQYF,TGTGCCAGCAGTGAAGCGCCCCAGGGACTAGCGGGCTACGAGCAGTACTTC
-,TRBJ2-5,-,TRBV20-1,CSARSPEMQGETQYF,TGCAGTGCTAGGTCCCCTGAGATGCAGGGGGAGACCCAGTACTTC
-,TRBJ1-3,TRBD1,TRBV28,CASSPTGREGNTIYF,TGTGCCAGCAGTCCGACAGGGCGAGAAGGAAACACCATATATTTT
few,TRBJ2-7,-,TRBV18,CASSPDRRTYEQYF,TGTGCCAGCTCACCCGACAGGAGGACCTACGAGCAGTACTTC
-,TRBJ2-1,-,TRBV5-1,CASSLVSLFSNEQFF,TGCGCCAGCAGCTTGGTGAGCCTTTTTAGCAATGAGCAGTTCTTC
-,TRBJ1-1,-,TRBV5-6,CASSLAGGAGNTEAFF,TGTGCCAGCAGCTTGGCCGGGGGCGCAGGGAACACTGAAGCTTTCTTT
-,TRBJ1-4,-,TRBV7-6,CASSPGPGNEKLFF,TGTGCCAGCAGCCCGGGACCGGGAAATGAAAAACTGTTTTTT
few,TRBJ2-7,TRBD1,TRBV28,CASSFSDRDGQYF,TGTGCCAGCAGTTTCTCCGACAGGGACGGGCAGTACTTC
-,TRBJ1-3,-,TRBV7-9,CASSLGWSGNTIYF,TGTGCCAGCAGCTTAGGGTGGTCTGGAAACACCATATATTTT
-,TRBJ2-7,TRBD1,TRBV20-1,CSATDRGRVYEQYF,TGCAGTGCCACCGACAGGGGGCGCGTTTACGAGCAGTACTTC
many,TRBJ2-4,-,TRBV12-3/TRBV12-4,CASSPGRGVHIQYF,TGTGCCAGCAGCCCAGGGCGAGGGGTACACATTCAGTACTTC
-,TRBJ2-5,TRBD2,TRBV12-3/TRBV12-4,CASSLGVSGRGETQYF,TGTGCCAGCAGTTTAGGAGTTAGCGGGAGAGGTGAGACCCAGTACTTC
-,TRBJ1-2,TRBD1,TRBV6-2/TRBV6-3,CASGQALAGYTF,TGTGCCAGTGGACAGGCTTTGGCTGGCTACACCTTC
few,TRBJ1-3,-,TRBV28,CASSLTVGLSGNTIYF,TGTGCCAGCAGTTTAACCGTTGGCCTCTCTGGAAACACCATATATTTT
few,TRBJ2-1,-,TRBV4-3,CASSQPGVTLHNEQFF,TGCGCCAGCAGCCAGCCGGGGGTCACCCTACACAATGAGCAGTTCTTC
few,TRBJ2-1,TRBD1,TRBV6-4,CASSLTPGQGPNNEQFF,TGTGCCAGCAGCCTGACTCCGGGACAGGGGCCTAACAATGAGCAGTTCTTC
few,TRBJ2-2,-,TRBV6-2/TRBV6-3,CASSQTPGELFF,TGTGCCAGCAGTCAGACCCCCGGGGAGCTGTTTTTT
-,TRBJ2-7,TRBD1,TRBV6-6,CASNLQGVNEQYF,TGTGCCAGCAACCTCCAGGGGGTTAACGAGCAGTACTTC
few,TRBJ2-1,-,TRBV20-1,CSAKPGSYNEQFF,TGCAGTGCCAAGCCAGGCTCCTACAATGAGCAGTTCTTC
-,TRBJ2-2,TRBD1,TRBV10-3,CAISETTGTGELFF,TGTGCCATCAGTGAAACGACAGGGACCGGGGAGCTGTTTTTT
-,TRBJ2-3,-,TRBV7-2,CASSLGRLTQYF,TGTGCCAGCAGCTTAGGGCGGTTAACGCAGTATTTT
few,TRBJ2-5,TRBD1,TRBV6-1,CASSESTGGFRETQYF,TGTGCCAGCAGTGAATCGACAGGGGGCTTTAGGGAGACCCAGTACTTC
few,TRBJ1-4,-,TRBV25-1,CASRGTMYEKLFF,TGTGCCAGCAGGGGGACAATGTATGAAAAACTGTTTTTT
many,TRBJ2-5,-,TRBV12-3/TRBV12-4,CASSAGFQETQYF,TGTGCCAGCAGCGCAGGGTTCCAAGAGACCCAGTACTTC